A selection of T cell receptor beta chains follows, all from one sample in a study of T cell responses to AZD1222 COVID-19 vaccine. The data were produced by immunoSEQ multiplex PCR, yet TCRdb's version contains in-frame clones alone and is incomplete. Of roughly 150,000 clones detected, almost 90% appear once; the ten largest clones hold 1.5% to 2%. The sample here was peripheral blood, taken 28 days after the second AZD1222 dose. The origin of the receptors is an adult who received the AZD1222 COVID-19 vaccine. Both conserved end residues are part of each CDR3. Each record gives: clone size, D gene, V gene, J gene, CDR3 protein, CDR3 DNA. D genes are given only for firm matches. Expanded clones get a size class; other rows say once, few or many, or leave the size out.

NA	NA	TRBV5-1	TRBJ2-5	CASSLAGGRETQYF	TGCGCCAGCAGCTTGGCCGGCGGAAGAGAGACCCAGTACTTC
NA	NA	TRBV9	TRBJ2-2	CASSGGSVTGELFF	TGTGCCAGCAGCGGGGGTAGTGTCACCGGGGAGCTGTTTTTT
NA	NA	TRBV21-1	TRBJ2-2	CASSNLTSHLSSGELFF	TGTGCCAGCAGCAACCTGACTAGCCACTTATCTAGCGGGGAGCTGTTTTTT
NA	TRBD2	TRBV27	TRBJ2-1	CASSLRLAGEVGRYNEQFF	TGTGCCAGCAGTTTAAGACTAGCGGGAGAAGTGGGAAGATACAATGAGCAGTTCTTC
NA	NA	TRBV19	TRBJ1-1	CASSIEATQNTEAFF	TGTGCCAGTAGTATAGAAGCGACACAAAACACTGAAGCTTTCTTT
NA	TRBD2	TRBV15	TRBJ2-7	CATSRPGTSGYYEQYF	TGTGCCACCAGCAGACCTGGGACTAGCGGGTACTACGAGCAGTACTTC
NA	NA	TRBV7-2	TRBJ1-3	CASRPPTVVSGNTIYF	TGTGCCAGCAGACCGCCGACAGTAGTCTCTGGAAACACCATATATTTT
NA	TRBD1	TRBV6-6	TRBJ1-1	CASSSVRGGSEAFF	TGTGCCAGCAGTTCGGTCCGAGGGGGCTCTGAAGCTTTCTTT
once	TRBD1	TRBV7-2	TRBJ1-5	CASRTGGVSNQPQHF	TGTGCCTCCCGGACAGGAGGTGTCAGCAATCAGCCCCAGCATTTT
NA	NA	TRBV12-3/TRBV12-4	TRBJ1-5	CASSPINQPQHF	TGTGCCAGCAGTCCTATCAATCAGCCCCAGCATTTT
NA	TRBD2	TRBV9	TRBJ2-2	CASSDTGGRLAGELFF	TGTGCCAGCAGCGATACGGGGGGGCGTTTAGCCGGGGAGCTGTTTTTT
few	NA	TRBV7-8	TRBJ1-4	CASSLERAGNEKLFF	TGTGCCAGCAGCTTAGAAAGGGCGGGTAATGAAAAACTGTTTTTT
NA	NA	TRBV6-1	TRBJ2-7	CASSESQATYEQYF	TGTGCCAGCAGTGAGAGTCAGGCCACCTACGAGCAGTACTTC
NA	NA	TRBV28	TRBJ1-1	CASSLVGANTEAFF	TGTGCCAGCAGTTTAGTTGGAGCGAACACTGAAGCTTTCTTT
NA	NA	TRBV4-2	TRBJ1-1	CASSQEVGNTEAFF	TGTGCCAGCAGCCAAGAGGTCGGGAACACTGAAGCTTTCTTT
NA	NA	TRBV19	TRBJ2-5	CASSIVPSWGYQETQYF	TGTGCCAGTAGTATAGTCCCATCGTGGGGGTACCAAGAGACCCAGTACTTC
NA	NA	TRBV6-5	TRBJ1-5	CASRDSGAPQHF	TGTGCCAGCAGAGATTCCGGGGCGCCCCAGCATTTT
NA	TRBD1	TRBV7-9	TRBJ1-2	CASSRDSYGYTF	TGTGCCAGCAGCCGGGACAGCTATGGCTACACCTTC
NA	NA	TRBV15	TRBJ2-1	CATSRIPALDNEQFF	TGTGCCACCAGTCGGATCCCTGCCTTGGACAATGAGCAGTTCTTC
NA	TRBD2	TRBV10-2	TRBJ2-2	CASRGGMDTGELFF	TGCGCCAGCCGCGGGGGAATGGACACCGGGGAGCTGTTTTTT